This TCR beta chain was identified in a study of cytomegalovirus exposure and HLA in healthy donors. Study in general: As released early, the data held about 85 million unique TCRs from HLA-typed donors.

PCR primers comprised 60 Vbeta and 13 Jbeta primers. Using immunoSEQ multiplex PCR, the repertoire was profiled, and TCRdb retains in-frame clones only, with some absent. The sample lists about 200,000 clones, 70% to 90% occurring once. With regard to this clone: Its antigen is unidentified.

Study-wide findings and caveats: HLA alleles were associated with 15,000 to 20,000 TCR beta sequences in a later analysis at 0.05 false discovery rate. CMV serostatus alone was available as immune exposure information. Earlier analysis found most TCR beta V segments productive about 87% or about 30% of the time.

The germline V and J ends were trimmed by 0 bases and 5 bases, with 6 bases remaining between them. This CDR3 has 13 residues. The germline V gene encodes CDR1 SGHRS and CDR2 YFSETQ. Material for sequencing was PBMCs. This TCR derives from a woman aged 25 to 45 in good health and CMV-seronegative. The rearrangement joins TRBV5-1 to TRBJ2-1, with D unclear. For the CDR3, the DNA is TGCGCCAGCAGCTTGGAACCTAACAATGAGCAGTTCTTC. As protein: CASSLEPNNEQFF.